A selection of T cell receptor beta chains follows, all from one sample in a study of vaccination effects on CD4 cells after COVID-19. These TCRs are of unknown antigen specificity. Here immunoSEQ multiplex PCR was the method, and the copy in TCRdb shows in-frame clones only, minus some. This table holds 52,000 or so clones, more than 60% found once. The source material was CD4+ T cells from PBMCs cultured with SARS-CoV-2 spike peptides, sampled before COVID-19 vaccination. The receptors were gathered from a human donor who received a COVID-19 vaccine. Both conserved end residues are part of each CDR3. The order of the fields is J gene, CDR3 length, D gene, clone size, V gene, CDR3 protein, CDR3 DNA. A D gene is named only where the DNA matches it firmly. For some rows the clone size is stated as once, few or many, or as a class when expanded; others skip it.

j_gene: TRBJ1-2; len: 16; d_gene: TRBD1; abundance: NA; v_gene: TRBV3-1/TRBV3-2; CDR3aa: CASSQGTGGAGYGYTF; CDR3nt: TGTGCCAGCAGCCAAGGGACAGGGGGCGCCGGCTATGGCTACACCTTC
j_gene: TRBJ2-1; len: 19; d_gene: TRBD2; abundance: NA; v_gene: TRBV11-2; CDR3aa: CASSLDSRAAGVSYNEQFF; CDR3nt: TGTGCCAGCAGCTTAGATTCAAGGGCGGCGGGGGTCTCCTACAATGAGCAGTTCTTC
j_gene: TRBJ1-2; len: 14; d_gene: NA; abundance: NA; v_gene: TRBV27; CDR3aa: CASSLGTGAYGYTF; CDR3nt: TGTGCCAGCAGTTTAGGGACGGGCGCTTATGGCTACACCTTC
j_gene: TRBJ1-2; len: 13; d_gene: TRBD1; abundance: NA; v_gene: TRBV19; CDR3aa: CASRDRNNYGYTF; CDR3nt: TGTGCCAGTCGGGACAGGAATAACTATGGCTACACCTTC
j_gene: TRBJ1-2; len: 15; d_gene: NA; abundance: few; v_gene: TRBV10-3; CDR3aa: CAIIPPCSYLYGYTF; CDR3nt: TGTGCCATCATTCCCCCGTGTAGCTACCTCTATGGCTACACCTTC
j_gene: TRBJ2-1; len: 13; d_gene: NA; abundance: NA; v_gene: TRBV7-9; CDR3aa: CASSLRGIYEQFF; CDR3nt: TGTGCCAGCAGCTTAAGAGGGATCTATGAGCAGTTCTTC
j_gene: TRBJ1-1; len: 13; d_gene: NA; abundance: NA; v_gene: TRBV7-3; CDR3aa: CASSRSSNTEAFF; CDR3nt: TGTGCCAGCAGCCGCTCCTCGAACACTGAAGCTTTCTTT
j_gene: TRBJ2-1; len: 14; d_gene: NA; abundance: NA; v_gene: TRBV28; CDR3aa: CASSLRGFVDEQFF; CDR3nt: TGTGCCAGCAGCCTCCGAGGTTTCGTGGATGAGCAGTTCTTC
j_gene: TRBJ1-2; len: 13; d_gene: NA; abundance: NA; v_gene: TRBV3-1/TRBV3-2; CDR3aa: CASSLGHTYGYTF; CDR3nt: TGTGCCAGCAGTCTGGGACATACTTATGGCTACACCTTC
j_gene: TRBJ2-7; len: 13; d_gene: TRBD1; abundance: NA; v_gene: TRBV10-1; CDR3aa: CARKGQGGDEQYF; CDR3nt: TGCGCCAGAAAGGGACAGGGGGGAGACGAGCAGTACTTC
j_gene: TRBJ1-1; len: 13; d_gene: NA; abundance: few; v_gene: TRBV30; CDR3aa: CAWSVGGRTEAFF; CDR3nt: TGTGCCTGGAGTGTTGGGGGGCGCACTGAAGCTTTCTTT
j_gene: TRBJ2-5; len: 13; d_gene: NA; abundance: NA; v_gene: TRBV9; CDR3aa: CASSPRPGETQYF; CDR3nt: TGTGCCAGCAGCCCGCGTCCTGGGGAGACCCAGTACTTC
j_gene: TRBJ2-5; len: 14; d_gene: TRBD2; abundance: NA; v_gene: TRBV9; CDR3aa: CASSNSGRLETQYF; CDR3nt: TGTGCCAGCAGCAACAGCGGGAGGTTGGAGACCCAGTACTTC
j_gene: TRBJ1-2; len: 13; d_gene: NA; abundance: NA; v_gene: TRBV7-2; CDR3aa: CASTSLEGYGYTF; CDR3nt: TGTGCCAGCACCTCCCTAGAGGGCTATGGCTACACCTTC
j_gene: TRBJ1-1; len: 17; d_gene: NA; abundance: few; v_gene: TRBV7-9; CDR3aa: CASSLGTDTAMNTEAFF; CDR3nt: TGTGCCAGCAGCTTAGGGACAGATACAGCCATGAACACTGAAGCTTTCTTT
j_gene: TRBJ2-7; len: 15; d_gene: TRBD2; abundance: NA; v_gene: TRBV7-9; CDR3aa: CASSLAGGPRYEQYF; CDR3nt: TGTGCCAGCAGCTTAGCGGGAGGGCCGCGGTACGAGCAGTACTTC
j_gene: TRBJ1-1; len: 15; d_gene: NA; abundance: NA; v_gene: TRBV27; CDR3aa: CASSLRGGRNTEAFF; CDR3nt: TGTGCCAGCAGTTTACGGGGAGGGAGGAACACTGAAGCTTTCTTT
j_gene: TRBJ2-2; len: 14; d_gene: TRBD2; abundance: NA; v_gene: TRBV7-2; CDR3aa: CASRLAGHTGELFF; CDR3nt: TGTGCCAGCCGCCTAGCGGGGCACACCGGGGAGCTGTTTTTT
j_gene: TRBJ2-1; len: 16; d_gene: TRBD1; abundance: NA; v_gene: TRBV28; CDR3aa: CASSSGTENSYNEQFF; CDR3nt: TGTGCCAGCAGTTCGGGGACAGAAAACTCCTACAATGAGCAGTTCTTC
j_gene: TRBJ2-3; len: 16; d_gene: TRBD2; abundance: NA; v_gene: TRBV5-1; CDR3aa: CASRDLTSGRSDTQYF; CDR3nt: TGCGCCAGCAGAGATTTGACTAGCGGGAGGTCAGATACGCAGTATTTT
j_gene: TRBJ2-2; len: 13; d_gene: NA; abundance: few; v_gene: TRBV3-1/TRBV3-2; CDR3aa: CASSQVSTGELFF; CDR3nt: TGTGCCAGCAGCCAAGTTTCCACCGGGGAGCTGTTTTTT
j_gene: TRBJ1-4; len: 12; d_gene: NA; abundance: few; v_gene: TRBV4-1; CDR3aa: CASSRPAEKLFF; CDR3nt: TGCGCCAGCAGCCGTCCCGCGGAAAAACTGTTTTTT
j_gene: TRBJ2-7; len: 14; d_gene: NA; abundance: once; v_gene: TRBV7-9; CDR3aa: CASSLGHLTYEQYF; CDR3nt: TGTGCCAGCAGCTTGGGTCACCTTACCTACGAGCAGTACTTC
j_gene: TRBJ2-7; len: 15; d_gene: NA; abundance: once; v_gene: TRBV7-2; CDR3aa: CASSRVGGDTYEQYF; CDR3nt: TGTGCCAGCAGCCGGGTAGGGGGGGACACCTACGAGCAGTACTTC
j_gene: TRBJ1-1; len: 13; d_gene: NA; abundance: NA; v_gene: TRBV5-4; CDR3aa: CASRPTGKGLAFF; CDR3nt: TGTGCCAGCAGACCCACAGGGAAGGGATTGGCTTTCTTT
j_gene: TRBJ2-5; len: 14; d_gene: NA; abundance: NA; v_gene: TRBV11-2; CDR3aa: CASREGLLQETQYF; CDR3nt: TGTGCCAGCAGGGAAGGACTGCTCCAAGAGACCCAGTACTTC
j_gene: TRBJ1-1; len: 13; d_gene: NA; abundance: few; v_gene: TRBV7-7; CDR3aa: CASSLARGSEAFF; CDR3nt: TGTGCTAGCAGCTTAGCCAGGGGATCTGAAGCTTTCTTT
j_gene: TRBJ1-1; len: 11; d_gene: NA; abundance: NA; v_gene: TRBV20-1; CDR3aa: CRALGGTEAFF; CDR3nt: TGCAGAGCCTTGGGGGGCACTGAAGCTTTCTTT
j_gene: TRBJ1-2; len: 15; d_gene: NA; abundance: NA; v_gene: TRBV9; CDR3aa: CASSPRMGIDYGYTF; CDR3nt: TGTGCCAGCAGCCCCCGGATGGGGATTGACTATGGCTACACCTTC
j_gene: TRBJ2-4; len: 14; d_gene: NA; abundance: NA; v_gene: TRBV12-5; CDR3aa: CASGVSGGKNIQYF; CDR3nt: TGTGCTAGTGGGGTCTCAGGCGGCAAAAACATTCAGTACTTC
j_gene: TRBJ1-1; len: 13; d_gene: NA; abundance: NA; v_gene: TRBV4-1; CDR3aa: CASSLAGDTEAFF; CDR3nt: TGCGCCAGCAGCCTCGCAGGGGACACTGAAGCTTTCTTT
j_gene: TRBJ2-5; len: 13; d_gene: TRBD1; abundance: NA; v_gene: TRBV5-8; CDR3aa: CASARGPGETQYF; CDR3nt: TGTGCCAGCGCCAGGGGGCCGGGGGAGACCCAGTACTTC
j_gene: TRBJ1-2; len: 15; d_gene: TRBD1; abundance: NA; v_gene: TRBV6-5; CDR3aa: CASSYGLQGAKGYTF; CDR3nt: TGTGCCAGCAGTTACGGTCTACAGGGGGCAAAGGGCTACACCTTC
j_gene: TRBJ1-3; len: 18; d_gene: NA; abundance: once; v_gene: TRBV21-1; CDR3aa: CASAPRQGARGSGNTIYF; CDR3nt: TGTGCCAGCGCCCCACGACAGGGGGCGCGGGGCTCTGGAAACACCATATATTTT
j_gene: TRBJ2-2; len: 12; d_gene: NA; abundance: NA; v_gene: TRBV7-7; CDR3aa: CASSFDAGELFF; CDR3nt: TGTGCTAGCAGCTTTGACGCCGGGGAGCTGTTTTTT
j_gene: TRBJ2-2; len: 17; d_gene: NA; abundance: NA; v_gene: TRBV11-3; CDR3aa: CASSFHFESGDTGELFF; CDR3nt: TGTGCCAGCAGCTTCCATTTCGAGTCGGGAGACACCGGGGAGCTGTTTTTT
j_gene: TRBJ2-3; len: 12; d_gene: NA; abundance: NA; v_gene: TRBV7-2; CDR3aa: CASGGGTDTQYF; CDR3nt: TGTGCCAGCGGGGGCGGCACAGATACGCAGTATTTT
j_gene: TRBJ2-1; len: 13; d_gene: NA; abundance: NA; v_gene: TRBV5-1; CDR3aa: CASSLAPRAGQFF; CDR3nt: TGCGCCAGCAGCTTGGCCCCGCGGGCGGGGCAGTTCTTC
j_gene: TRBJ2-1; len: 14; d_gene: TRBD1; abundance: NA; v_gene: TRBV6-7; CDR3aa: CANPPGQGTNEQFF; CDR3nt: TGTGCCAACCCCCCGGGACAGGGGACGAATGAGCAGTTCTTC
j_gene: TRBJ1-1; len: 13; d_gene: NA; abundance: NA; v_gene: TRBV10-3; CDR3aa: CAISVDHRTEAFF; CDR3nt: TGTGCCATCAGTGTTGACCACCGCACTGAAGCTTTCTTT
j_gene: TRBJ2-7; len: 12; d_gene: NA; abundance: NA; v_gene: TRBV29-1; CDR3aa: CSALVSPGEQYF; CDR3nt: TGCAGCGCCCTGGTGTCCCCTGGCGAGCAGTACTTC
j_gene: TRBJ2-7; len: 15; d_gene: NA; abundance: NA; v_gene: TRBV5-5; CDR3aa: CASSLLGGRGGEQYF; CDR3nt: TGTGCCAGCAGCTTGCTGGGGGGGCGAGGGGGCGAGCAGTACTTC
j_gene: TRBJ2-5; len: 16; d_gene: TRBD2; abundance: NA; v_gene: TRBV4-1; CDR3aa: CASSLGLAGGMETQYF; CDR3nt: TGCGCCAGCAGCCTGGGACTAGCGGGAGGAATGGAGACCCAGTACTTC
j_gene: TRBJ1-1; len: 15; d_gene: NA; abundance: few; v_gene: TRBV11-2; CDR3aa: CASSLAFAPNTEAFF; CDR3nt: TGTGCCAGCAGCTTAGCTTTCGCCCCGAACACTGAAGCTTTCTTT
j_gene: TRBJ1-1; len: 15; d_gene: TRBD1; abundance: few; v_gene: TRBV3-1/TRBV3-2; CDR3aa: CASSHGTGENTEAFF; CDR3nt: TGTGCCAGCAGCCATGGGACAGGGGAGAACACTGAAGCTTTCTTT
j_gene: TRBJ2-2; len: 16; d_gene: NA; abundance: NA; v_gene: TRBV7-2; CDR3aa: CASSFDPAGETGELFF; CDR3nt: TGTGCCAGCAGCTTTGACCCCGCCGGGGAGACCGGGGAGCTGTTTTTT
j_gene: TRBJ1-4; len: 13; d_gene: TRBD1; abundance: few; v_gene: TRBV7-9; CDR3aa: CAIATGSGEKLFF; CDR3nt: TGTGCCATTGCGACAGGGTCGGGGGAAAAACTGTTTTTT